This T cell receptor beta chain originates from a study of blood T cell repertoires in COVID-19. Study details: T cells, B-cell-depleted T cells, or PBMCs provided the cDNA or gDNA that served as material.

In the original analysis: Amplification of reference gene primers provided the estimated nucleated cell counts. Repertoires were generated with immunoSEQ multiplex PCR, while TCRdb's copy carries only in-frame clones and drops some. V and J calls and clone size come straight from that table; D and trimming were deduced from the DNA. The data hold 200,000 to 250,000 clones, with around 85% observed a single time. Trimming cost V 8 bases and J 6 bases; bases outside gene matches: 10. Germline values: CDR1 MNHEY, CDR2 SVGAGI. There are 15 residues in the CDR3. The sequence derives from a woman aged 40 to 55 with active or convalescent COVID-19. V and J are TRBV6-5 and TRBJ2-1; 10 nucleotides match TRBD2. Sequencing input: peripheral blood. CDR3 DNA sequence: TGTGCCAGCTCCCGGGGGACTAGCGAGGGCAATGAGCAGTTCTTC. Amino acids: CASSRGTSEGNEQFF.